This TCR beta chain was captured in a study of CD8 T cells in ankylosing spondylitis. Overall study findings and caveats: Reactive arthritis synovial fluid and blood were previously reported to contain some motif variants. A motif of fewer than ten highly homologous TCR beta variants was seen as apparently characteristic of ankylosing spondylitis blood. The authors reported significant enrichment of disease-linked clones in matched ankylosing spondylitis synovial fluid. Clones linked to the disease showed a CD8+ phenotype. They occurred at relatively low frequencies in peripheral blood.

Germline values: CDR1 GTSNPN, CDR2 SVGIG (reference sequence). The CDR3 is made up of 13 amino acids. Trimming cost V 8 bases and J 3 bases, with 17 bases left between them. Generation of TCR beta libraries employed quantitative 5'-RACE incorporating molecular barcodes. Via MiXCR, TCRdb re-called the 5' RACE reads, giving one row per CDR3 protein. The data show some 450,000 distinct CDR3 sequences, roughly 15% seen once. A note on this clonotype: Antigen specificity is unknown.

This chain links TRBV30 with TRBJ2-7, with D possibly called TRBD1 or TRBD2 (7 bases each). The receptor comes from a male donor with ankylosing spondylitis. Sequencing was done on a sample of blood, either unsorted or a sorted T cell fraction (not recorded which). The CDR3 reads CAQGGSLYYEQYF. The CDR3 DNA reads TGTGCCCAGGGGGGGTCCCTTTACTACGAGCAGTACTTC. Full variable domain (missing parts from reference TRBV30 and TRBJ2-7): SQTIHQWPATLVQPVGSPLSLECTVEGTSNPNLYWYRQAAGRGLQLLFYSVGIGQISSEVPQNLSASRPQDRQFILSSKKLLLSDSGFYLCAQGGSLYYEQYFGPGTRLTVT.